These 9 T cell receptor beta chains came from one sample sequenced in a study of CD8 T cells in Susac syndrome. cDNA came from approximately 0.5 to 1 ug RNA primed by random hexamers. TCRdb re-called the immunoSEQ multiplex PCR reads with MiXCR, one entry per CDR3 protein. This sample has about 150,000 distinct CDR3 sequences; about 94% occur once, and the top ten carry roughly 0.084%. What was sequenced was CD4+ T cells from PBMCs. The receptors stem from a human donor with Susac syndrome.

The rearrangement uses TRBV12-3 or TRBV12-4 and TRBJ1-2; a possible D gene is TRBD1 (5 bases). The CDR3 runs to 14 residues. The V end lost 3 bases, the J end lost 7 bases, and 15 bases lay between the germline ends. The CDR3 loop is CASSLSSGTVGYTF. DNA of the CDR3: TGTGCCAGCAGTTTGAGTTCAGGGACTGTTGGCTACACCTTC.

The chain has TRBV3-1 and TRBJ2-7; D is unclear. The CDR3 totals 14 residues. Germline CDR1 LGHDT, CDR2 YNNKEL (reference sequence). With 1 base removed from V and 4 bases from J, the gap between germline ends came to 11 bases. The CDR3 loop is CASSQGLQSYEQYF. CDR3 coding DNA: TGTGCCAGCAGCCAAGGATTACAGTCTTACGAGCAGTACTTC.

Comments on this clonotype: Mismatch with germline at one junction end may stem from a read error. The CDR3 region is CASSPGHTTGELFF. DNA for the CDR3: TGTGCTAGCAGCCCGGGACATACTACCGGGGAGCTGTTTTTT. The chain employs TRBV7-7 and TRBJ2-2; D perhaps matches TRBD1 (6 bases). This CDR3 has 14 amino acids. Germline CDR1 and CDR2: SSHAT and FNYEAQ (reference sequence).

This clonotype was recorded once. The rearrangement uses TRBV2 and TRBJ2-4, with a tentative D call TRBD2 (5 bases). The V end was cut by 6 bases, the J end by 6 bases, with 18 bases between. The CDR3 sequence is 15 residues long. Germline V CDR1 and CDR2: SNHLY, FYNNEI. The CDR3 sequence is CASSLNLGDLNIQYF. The CDR3 region has the DNA TGTGCCAGCAGCCTAAACTTGGGAGATCTAAACATTCAGTACTTC.

This sequence joins TRBV21-1 and TRBJ1-5. TRBV21-1 is a pseudogene. This CDR3 has 14 residues. CDR3 sequence: CASTRANSNQPQHF. CDR3 coding DNA: TGTGCCAGCACCAGGGCCAATAGCAATCAGCCCCAGCATTTT.

CDR3 region: CSARQAGRSSYEQYF. The CDR3 region has the DNA TGCAGTGCAAGACAAGCGGGAAGGAGCTCCTACGAGCAGTACTTC. The chain carries TRBV20-1 and TRBJ2-7; 7 bases fit TRBD2. Losses at the gene ends were 6 bases for V and 0 bases for J; bases not matched to a gene: 11. CDR1 is DFQATT and CDR2 is SNEGSKA in the germline V gene (reference sequence). This CDR3 is 15 amino acids long.

The chain is built from TRBV5-1 and TRBJ1-6, with D perhaps TRBD1 (5 bases). The CDR3 is 16 residues long. V dropped 0 bases and J dropped 7 bases, with 14 bases sitting between them. CDR1 and CDR2 from the germline V gene are SGHRS and YFSETQ. The chain's CDR3 is CASSLDGAGWNSPLHF. CDR3 in DNA: TGCGCCAGCAGCTTGGATGGGGCAGGGTGGAATTCACCCCTCCACTTT.

J is TRBJ2-7 and V is TRBV18; TRBD2 matches at 8 bases. V trimming: 3 bases; J trimming: 9 bases; junction bases outside the gene matches: 7. CDR1 is KGHSH, CDR2 LQKENI, per germline. The length of the CDR3 is 13 residues. The CDR3 region is CASSPPGTRGQYF. CDR3 bases: TGTGCCAGCTCACCGCCCGGGACTAGGGGGCAGTACTTC.

The chain joins TRBV10-3 to TRBJ2-5; 11 bases agree with TRBD1. In germline, CDR1 is ENHRY, CDR2 SYGVKD. The CDR3 is 12 residues long. Trimming at V came to 10 bases and at J to 5 bases, leaving 3 bases not matched to a gene. The chain's CDR3 is CATGTGGETQYF. The CDR3 bases are TGTGCCACCGGGACAGGGGGGGAGACCCAGTACTTC.